This is a list of T cell receptor beta chains from one sample in a study of shared clonotypes between healthy human individuals. Profiled with immunoSEQ multiplex PCR; TCRdb holds only in-frame clones, not every one. The repertoire holds approximately 1.1 million clones, with about 80% as singletons. Sequencing used memory CD4+ T cells from PBMCs. The receptors shown here come from a man aged 18 to 29 in good health. Some clones in this sample may be carry-over from other donors' samples. Both conserved end residues are part of each CDR3. Each record gives: J gene, V gene, CDR3 length, clone size, D gene, CDR3 protein, CDR3 DNA. D genes are given only for firm matches. Expanded clones are given a class, and other clones once, few, many or no size at all.

j_call: TRBJ2-1; v_call: TRBV11-2; cdr3_length: 17; clone_size: once; d_call: TRBD2; cdr3_aa: CASSLTTLAGGYNEQFF; cdr3_nt: TGTGCCAGCAGCTTGACGACTCTAGCGGGAGGCTACAATGAGCAGTTCTTC
j_call: TRBJ2-7; v_call: TRBV4-1; cdr3_length: 15; clone_size: .; d_call: .; cdr3_aa: CASSSGAGGSYEQYF; cdr3_nt: TGCGCCAGCAGCAGCGGGGCAGGGGGCTCCTACGAGCAGTACTTC
j_call: TRBJ1-1; v_call: TRBV4-2; cdr3_length: 15; clone_size: many; d_call: .; cdr3_aa: CASSQDQQGGTEAFF; cdr3_nt: TGTGCCAGCAGCCAAGATCAGCAGGGAGGCACTGAAGCTTTCTTT
j_call: TRBJ2-7; v_call: TRBV11-2; cdr3_length: 16; clone_size: once; d_call: .; cdr3_aa: CASSLLKRKGNYEQYF; cdr3_nt: TGTGCCAGCAGCTTACTAAAGCGGAAAGGGAACTACGAGCAGTACTTC
j_call: TRBJ2-3; v_call: TRBV4-2; cdr3_length: 17; clone_size: .; d_call: TRBD2; cdr3_aa: CASSQDTAGGVTDTQYF; cdr3_nt: TGTGCCAGCAGCCAAGATACTGCGGGAGGGGTGACAGATACGCAGTATTTT
j_call: TRBJ2-7; v_call: TRBV6-6; cdr3_length: 15; clone_size: .; d_call: .; cdr3_aa: CASSYGRRFAYEQYF; cdr3_nt: TGTGCCAGCAGTTACGGTCGGCGGTTCGCCTACGAGCAGTACTTC
j_call: TRBJ1-1; v_call: TRBV23-1; cdr3_length: 17; clone_size: few; d_call: .; cdr3_aa: CASSHSTREPSNTEAFF; cdr3_nt: TGCGCCAGCAGTCACTCGACGCGGGAACCATCGAACACTGAAGCTTTCTTT
j_call: TRBJ1-6; v_call: TRBV30; cdr3_length: 13; clone_size: .; d_call: TRBD1; cdr3_aa: CAWGRTGPSPLHF; cdr3_nt: TGTGCCTGGGGTCGGACAGGGCCTTCACCCCTCCACTTT
j_call: TRBJ2-7; v_call: TRBV5-4; cdr3_length: 15; clone_size: .; d_call: TRBD1; cdr3_aa: CASRRDRGSSYEQYF; cdr3_nt: TGTGCCAGCAGACGCGACAGGGGAAGCTCCTACGAGCAGTACTTC
j_call: TRBJ2-2; v_call: TRBV4-1; cdr3_length: 17; clone_size: once; d_call: TRBD2; cdr3_aa: CASSRGSGRQDTGELFF; cdr3_nt: TGCGCCAGCAGTCGGGGGAGCGGGAGACAGGACACCGGGGAGCTGTTTTTT
j_call: TRBJ2-5; v_call: TRBV5-4; cdr3_length: 15; clone_size: .; d_call: .; cdr3_aa: CASSLVGAPQETQYF; cdr3_nt: TGTGCCAGCAGCTTGGTAGGGGCCCCACAAGAGACCCAGTACTTC
j_call: TRBJ2-1; v_call: TRBV30; cdr3_length: 16; clone_size: many; d_call: TRBD2; cdr3_aa: CARAGGLSVVRNEQFF; cdr3_nt: TGTGCCCGAGCGGGAGGGCTAAGCGTGGTTAGGAATGAGCAGTTCTTC
j_call: TRBJ2-5; v_call: TRBV5-1; cdr3_length: 15; clone_size: .; d_call: .; cdr3_aa: CASSFSSPGQETQYF; cdr3_nt: TGCGCCAGCAGCTTCTCCAGTCCGGGCCAAGAGACCCAGTACTTC
j_call: TRBJ1-4; v_call: TRBV9; cdr3_length: 18; clone_size: .; d_call: .; cdr3_aa: CASSPKWGSGATNEKLFF; cdr3_nt: TGTGCCAGCAGTCCCAAGTGGGGCAGTGGCGCAACTAATGAAAAACTGTTTTTT
j_call: TRBJ2-1; v_call: TRBV18; cdr3_length: 17; clone_size: .; d_call: .; cdr3_aa: CASSPPLGQGSYNEQFF; cdr3_nt: TGTGCCAGCTCACCACCTTTGGGGCAAGGGTCCTACAATGAGCAGTTCTTC
j_call: TRBJ1-1; v_call: TRBV5-4; cdr3_length: 14; clone_size: once; d_call: .; cdr3_aa: CASSGSPSEGEAFF; cdr3_nt: TGTGCCAGCAGCGGAAGCCCGAGCGAAGGCGAAGCTTTCTTT
j_call: TRBJ2-5; v_call: TRBV15; cdr3_length: 18; clone_size: .; d_call: TRBD2; cdr3_aa: CATSRDQGSGRAGKTQYF; cdr3_nt: TGTGCCACCAGCAGAGATCAGGGTAGCGGGAGGGCCGGGAAGACCCAGTACTTC
j_call: TRBJ1-2; v_call: TRBV28; cdr3_length: 19; clone_size: .; d_call: TRBD1; cdr3_aa: CASRFPPGTGDRFNYGYTF; cdr3_nt: TGTGCCAGCAGATTCCCCCCCGGGACAGGGGACAGGTTTAACTATGGCTACACCTTC
j_call: TRBJ1-1; v_call: TRBV30; cdr3_length: 13; clone_size: .; d_call: .; cdr3_aa: CAWSGQPNTEAFF; cdr3_nt: TGTGCCTGGAGTGGACAGCCGAACACTGAAGCTTTCTTT
j_call: TRBJ1-1; v_call: TRBV14; cdr3_length: 13; clone_size: .; d_call: TRBD1; cdr3_aa: CASSKRQGTEAFF; cdr3_nt: TGTGCCAGCAGCAAACGACAGGGCACTGAAGCTTTCTTT
j_call: TRBJ2-5; v_call: TRBV29-1; cdr3_length: 13; clone_size: few; d_call: .; cdr3_aa: CSVDGRIQETQYF; cdr3_nt: TGCAGCGTCGACGGGCGGATACAAGAGACCCAGTACTTC
j_call: TRBJ1-5; v_call: TRBV7-2; cdr3_length: 15; clone_size: .; d_call: TRBD1; cdr3_aa: CASSFYRGGNQPQHF; cdr3_nt: TGTGCCAGCAGCTTTTACAGGGGGGGCAATCAGCCCCAGCATTTT
j_call: TRBJ2-2; v_call: TRBV2; cdr3_length: 15; clone_size: .; d_call: TRBD2; cdr3_aa: CASSASGMGTGELFF; cdr3_nt: TGTGCCAGCAGCGCTAGCGGGATGGGGACCGGGGAGCTGTTTTTT
j_call: TRBJ2-5; v_call: TRBV10-3; cdr3_length: 12; clone_size: .; d_call: .; cdr3_aa: CAISESMETQYF; cdr3_nt: TGTGCCATCAGTGAGTCTATGGAGACCCAGTACTTC
j_call: TRBJ2-1; v_call: TRBV9; cdr3_length: 12; clone_size: few; d_call: .; cdr3_aa: CAGPLTPNEQFF; cdr3_nt: TGTGCCGGCCCACTAACTCCAAACGAGCAGTTCTTC
j_call: TRBJ1-3; v_call: TRBV25-1; cdr3_length: 14; clone_size: few; d_call: TRBD1; cdr3_aa: CASSDGQGQNTIYF; cdr3_nt: TGTGCCAGCAGTGATGGACAGGGACAAAACACCATATATTTT
j_call: TRBJ1-5; v_call: TRBV5-1; cdr3_length: 14; clone_size: .; d_call: TRBD1; cdr3_aa: CASSPDRGTQPQHF; cdr3_nt: TGCGCCAGCAGCCCAGACAGGGGTACTCAGCCCCAGCATTTT
j_call: TRBJ1-5; v_call: TRBV2; cdr3_length: 14; clone_size: .; d_call: TRBD1; cdr3_aa: CASSRGRGDQPQHF; cdr3_nt: TGTGCCAGCAGCCGGGGCAGGGGGGATCAGCCCCAGCATTTT
j_call: TRBJ1-4; v_call: TRBV5-1; cdr3_length: 16; clone_size: few; d_call: TRBD1; cdr3_aa: CASSPGQGPTNEKLFF; cdr3_nt: TGCGCCAGCAGCCCCGGACAGGGCCCAACTAATGAAAAACTGTTTTTT